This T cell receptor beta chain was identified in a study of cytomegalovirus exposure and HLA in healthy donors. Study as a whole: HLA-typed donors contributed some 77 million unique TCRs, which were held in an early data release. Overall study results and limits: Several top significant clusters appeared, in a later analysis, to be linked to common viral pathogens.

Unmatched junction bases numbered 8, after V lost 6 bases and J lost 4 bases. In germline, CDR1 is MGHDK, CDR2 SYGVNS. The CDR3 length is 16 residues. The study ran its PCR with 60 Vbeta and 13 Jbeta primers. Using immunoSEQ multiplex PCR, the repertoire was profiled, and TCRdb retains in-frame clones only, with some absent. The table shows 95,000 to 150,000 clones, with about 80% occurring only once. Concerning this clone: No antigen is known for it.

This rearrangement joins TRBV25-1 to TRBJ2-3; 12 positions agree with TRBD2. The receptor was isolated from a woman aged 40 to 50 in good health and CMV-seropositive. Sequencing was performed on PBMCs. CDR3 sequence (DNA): TGTGCCAGCAGGGAGACTAGCGGGAGTACTTCAGATACGCAGTATTTT. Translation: CASRETSGSTSDTQYF.